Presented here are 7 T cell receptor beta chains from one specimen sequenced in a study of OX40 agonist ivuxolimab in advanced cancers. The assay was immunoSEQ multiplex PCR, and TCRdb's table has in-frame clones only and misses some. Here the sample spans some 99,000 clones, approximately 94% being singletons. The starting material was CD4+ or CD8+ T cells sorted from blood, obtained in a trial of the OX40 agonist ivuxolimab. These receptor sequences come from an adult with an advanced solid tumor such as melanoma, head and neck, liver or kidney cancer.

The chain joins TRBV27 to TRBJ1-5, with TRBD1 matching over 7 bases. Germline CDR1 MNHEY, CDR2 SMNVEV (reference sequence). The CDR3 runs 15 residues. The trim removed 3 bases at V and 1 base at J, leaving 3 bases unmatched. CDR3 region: CASSFGTESNQPQHF. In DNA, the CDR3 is TGTGCCAGCAGTTTTGGGACAGAGAGCAATCAGCCCCAGCATTTT.

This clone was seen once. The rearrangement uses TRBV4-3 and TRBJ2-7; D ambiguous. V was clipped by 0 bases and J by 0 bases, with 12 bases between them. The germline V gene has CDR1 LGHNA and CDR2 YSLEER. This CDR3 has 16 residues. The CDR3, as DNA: TGCGCCAGCAGCCAAGAGTTGGGCAAGCCCTCCTACGAGCAGTACTTC. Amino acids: CASSQELGKPSYEQYF.

The CDR3: CASSYLAGVGEQYF. CDR3 nucleotide sequence: TGTGCCAGCAGCTACCTAGCGGGGGTCGGCGAGCAGTACTTC. V usage is TRBV5-6 and J usage is TRBJ2-7; 10 positions agree with TRBD2. Germline V CDR1 and CDR2: SGHDT, YYEEEE. The CDR3 sequence is 14 residues long. V shed 3 bases, J shed 6 bases, and the junction held 6 bases outside the gene matches. The full variable domain, rest sourced from reference TRBV5-6 and TRBJ2-7, is DAGVTQSPTHLIKTRGQQVTLRCSPKSGHDTVSWYQQALGQGPQFIFQYYEEEERQRGNFPDRFSGHQFPNYSSELNVNALLLGDSALYLCASSYLAGVGEQYFGPGTRLTVT.

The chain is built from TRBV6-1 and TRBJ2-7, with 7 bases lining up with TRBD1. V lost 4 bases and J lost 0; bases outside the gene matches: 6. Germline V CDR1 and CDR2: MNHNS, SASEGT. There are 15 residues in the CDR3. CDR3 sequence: CASSGGQLSSYEQYF. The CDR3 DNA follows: TGTGCCAGCAGTGGGGGACAGCTTAGCTCCTACGAGCAGTACTTC.

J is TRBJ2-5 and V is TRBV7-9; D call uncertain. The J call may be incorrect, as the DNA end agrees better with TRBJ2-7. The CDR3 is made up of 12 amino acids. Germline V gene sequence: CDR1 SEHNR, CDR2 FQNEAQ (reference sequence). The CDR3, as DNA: TGTGCCAGCAGCACCCAATCCTACGAGCAGTACTTC. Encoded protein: CASSTQSYEQYF.

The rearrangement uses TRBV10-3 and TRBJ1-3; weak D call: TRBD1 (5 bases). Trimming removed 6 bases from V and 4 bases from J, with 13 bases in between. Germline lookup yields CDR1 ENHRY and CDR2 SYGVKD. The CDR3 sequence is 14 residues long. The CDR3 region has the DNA TGTGCCATCAGCCCGACAGAGCCCGGAAACACCATATATTTT. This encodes CAISPTEPGNTIYF.

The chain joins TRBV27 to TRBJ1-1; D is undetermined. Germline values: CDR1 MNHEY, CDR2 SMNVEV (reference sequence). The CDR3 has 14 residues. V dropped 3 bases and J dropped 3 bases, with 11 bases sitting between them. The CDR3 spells CASSFDGSDTEAFF. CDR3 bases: TGTGCCAGCAGTTTCGACGGGTCTGACACTGAAGCTTTCTTT.